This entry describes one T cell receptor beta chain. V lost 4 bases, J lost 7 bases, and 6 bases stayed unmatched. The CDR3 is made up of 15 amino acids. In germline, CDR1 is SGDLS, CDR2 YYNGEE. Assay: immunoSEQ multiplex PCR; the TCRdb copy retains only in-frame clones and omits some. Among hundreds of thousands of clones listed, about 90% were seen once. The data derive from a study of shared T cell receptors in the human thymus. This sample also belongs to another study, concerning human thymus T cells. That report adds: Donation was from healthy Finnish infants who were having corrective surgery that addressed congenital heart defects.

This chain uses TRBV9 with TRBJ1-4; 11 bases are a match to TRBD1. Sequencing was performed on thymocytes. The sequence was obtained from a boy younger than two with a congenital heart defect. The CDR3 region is CASSLDRGRGEKLFF. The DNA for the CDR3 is TGTGCCAGCAGCCTGGACAGGGGGCGAGGTGAAAAACTGTTTTTT.